This T cell receptor (beta chain) appears in the sequencing data of a study of T-cell reconstitution after alpha-beta-depleted transplantation in children. This clonotype was counted a few times. What it binds is unknown. The ends were cut back, 7 bases at V and 1 base at J, with 9 bases in the middle. The CDR3 sequence is 12 residues long. CDR1 and CDR2 from the germline V gene are SQVTM and ANQGSEA. Study outcomes and limitations: Recipient T cells and thymic progenitors that survived were the source of the high TCRbeta diversity seen at day 60 in some patients. Roughly two months post-transplant, alpha-beta T cells reportedly originated from several hundred graft clones that had expanded. T-cell counts and diversity at one year following transplant were attributed mainly to newly produced T cells.

Molecular barcoding with unique molecular identifiers was used for the TCRbeta library. TCRdb redid the calling of the PCR reads with MiXCR, one entry per CDR3 protein. In the table there are hundreds of thousands of distinct CDR3 sequences, 15% to 20% of which are singletons. Sequences were derived from PBMCs, mostly from graft donor cells, sampled 360 days after TCRalphabeta/CD19-depleted stem cell transplant. The genes are TRBV29-1 and TRBJ2-3; tentatively, D is TRBD1 or TRBD2 (5 bases each). This clonotype was obtained from a male patient between 2 and 15 years old who had a stem cell transplant for acute lymphoblastic leukemia, so the T cells may come from the graft donor. This CDR3 is CSGGRRTDTQYF. The CDR3 region has the DNA TGCAGCGGGGGACGGCGCACAGATACGCAGTATTTT.